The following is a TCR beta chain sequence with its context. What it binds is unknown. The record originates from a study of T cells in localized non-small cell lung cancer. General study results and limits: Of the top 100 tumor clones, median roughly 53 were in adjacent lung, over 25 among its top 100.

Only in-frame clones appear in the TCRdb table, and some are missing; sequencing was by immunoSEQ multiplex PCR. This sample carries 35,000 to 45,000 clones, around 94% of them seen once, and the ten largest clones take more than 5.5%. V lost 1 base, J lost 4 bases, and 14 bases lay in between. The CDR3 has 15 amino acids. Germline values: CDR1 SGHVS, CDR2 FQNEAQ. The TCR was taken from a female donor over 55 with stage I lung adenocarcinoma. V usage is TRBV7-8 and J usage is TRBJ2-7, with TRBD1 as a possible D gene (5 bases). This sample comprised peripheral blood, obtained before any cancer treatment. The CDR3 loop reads CASSLGTGLRYEQYF. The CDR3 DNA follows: TGTGCCAGCAGCTTAGGAACAGGCCTTAGGTACGAGCAGTACTTC.